A selection of T cell receptor beta chains follows, all from one sample in a study of PD-1 blockade in classical Hodgkin lymphoma. TCRdb's table, derived via immunoSEQ multiplex PCR, lists solely in-frame clones and lacks some. The data hold roughly 100,000 clones, with roughly nine tenths observed a single time. The sample was peripheral blood mononuclear cells (PBMCs), taken before the fourth cycle of nivolumab. These receptors all stem from a human donor with classical Hodgkin lymphoma. CDR3s include the opening cysteine and the closing phenylalanine or tryptophan. The D gene is left open where the match is weak. The size entry is marked missing in some rows and otherwise reads once, few, many or a size class.

v_call	d_call	clone_size	j_call	cdr3_nt	cdr3_aa
TRBV27	TRBD2	-	TRBJ2-7	TGTGCCAGCAGTTCTAGCGGGAGTTTTGGGCCATACGAGCAGTACTTC	CASSSSGSFGPYEQYF
TRBV11-2	TRBD1	-	TRBJ1-1	TGTGCCAGCACCCATAGGACAGGGGACATGAACACTGAAGCTTTCTTT	CASTHRTGDMNTEAFF
TRBV6-1	-	-	TRBJ2-7	TGTGCCAGCAGTTTCACGGAAGACAGTTCCTACGAGCAGTACTTC	CASSFTEDSSYEQYF
TRBV27	TRBD2	-	TRBJ2-2	TGTGCCAGCAGAATAGCGGGAGGGTTGTACACCGGGGAGCTGTTTTTT	CASRIAGGLYTGELFF
TRBV28	TRBD2	-	TRBJ2-1	TGTGCCAGCAGTATTAGACTAGCGGGAGGGCCTTTCAATGAGCAGTTCTTC	CASSIRLAGGPFNEQFF
TRBV19	-	few	TRBJ1-1	TGTGCCAGTAGTATTTGGGGGGACACTGAAGCTTTCTTT	CASSIWGDTEAFF
TRBV9	TRBD2	-	TRBJ2-1	TGTGCCAGCAGTGCCATAGCGGGGTCACCCTACAATGAGCAGTTCTTC	CASSAIAGSPYNEQFF
TRBV2	-	-	TRBJ2-7	TGTGCCAGCGGAGCAGACAGTAAGGGGTACTTC	CASGADSKGYF
TRBV7-6	-	-	TRBJ2-1	TGTGCCAGCAGCTTAGGGGGCAGGGGGGCCCGTAGTGAGCAGTTCTTC	CASSLGGRGARSEQFF
TRBV4-1	TRBD1	-	TRBJ2-7	TGCGCCAGCAGTCAGGAACAGGGGCCCCCCTACGAGCAGTACTTC	CASSQEQGPPYEQYF
TRBV6-5	-	-	TRBJ2-7	TGTGCCAGCAGCTCCCCCGGCGGGGAGCAGTACTTC	CASSSPGGEQYF